This record covers a single T cell receptor (beta chain). The data were taken from a study of shared clonotypes between healthy human individuals. Assay used: immunoSEQ multiplex PCR; TCRdb lists only in-frame clones, some missing. The table shows about 2 million clones, with 90% to 95% occurring only once. Sequencing input: naive CD4+ T cells sorted from blood. Regarding subset: CD45RA+ positively selected. The sequence derives from a man aged 18 to 30 in good health.

For the CDR3, the DNA is TGTGCCAGCAGCCTGGGAACAGGCCAAAACACTGAAGCTTTCTTT. Protein: CASSLGTGQNTEAFF. The gene calls are TRBV9 and TRBJ1-1, with D perhaps matching TRBD1 (5 bases). With 4 bases removed from V and 2 bases from J, the gap between germline ends came to 15 bases. This CDR3 contains 15 residues. Germline V CDR1 and CDR2: SGDLS, YYNGEE. The whole variable domain, filled in from reference TRBV9 and TRBJ1-1, reads DSGVTQTPKHLITATGQRVTLRCSPRSGDLSVYWYQQSLDQGLQFLIQYYNGEERAKGNILERFSAQQFPDLHSELNLSSLELGDSALYFCASSLGTGQNTEAFFGQGTRLTVV.